These 32 T cell receptor beta chains were sequenced from one sample in a study of beta chain features in type 1 diabetes. The entirety of the isolated RNA underwent reverse transcription, so expressed TCRB transcripts were sequenced. TCRdb's copy holds only in-frame clones and misses some; the assay was immunoSEQ multiplex PCR. This sample yields 200,000 to 300,000 clones, of which 68% are seen a single time; 0.053% belongs to the top ten. Sequenced input: naive CD4+ T cells from blood. These receptors all stem from a man aged 25 to 40 in good health.

V is TRBV27 and J is TRBJ2-7; the D gene is possibly TRBD1 (5 bases). This CDR3 comprises 15 residues. Germline V CDR1 and CDR2: MNHEY, SMNVEV (reference sequence). Trimming removed 2 bases from V and 0 bases from J, with 11 bases in between. DNA for the CDR3: TGTGCCAGCAGTTTAGTGCGGCAGGGCTCCTACGAGCAGTACTTC. Translating gives CASSLVRQGSYEQYF.

Only one count was recorded for this clone. Additional DNA sequences in this sample encode the identical CDR3. This chain joins TRBV20-1 and TRBJ2-5; D ambiguous. CDR3 length: 10 amino acids. In germline, CDR1 is DFQATT, CDR2 SNEGSKA (reference sequence). V gave up 2 bases and J gave up 4 bases, with 2 bases separating them. The CDR3 DNA reads TGCAGTGCTAGACGAGAGACCCAGTACTTC. Its protein product is CSARRETQYF.

The V and J genes are TRBV10-3 and TRBJ2-2, with D tentatively TRBD1 or TRBD2 (5 bases each). The CDR3 sequence is 14 residues long. Germline CDR1 is ENHRY and CDR2 is SYGVKD. The V gene lost 6 bases and the J gene lost 3 bases, with 11 bases spanning the gap. This chain's CDR3 is CAIRPGPDTGELFF. The CDR3 nucleotides read TGTGCCATCAGACCGGGGCCCGACACCGGGGAGCTGTTTTTT.

The chain combines TRBV29-1 with TRBJ1-3; no firm D call. Trimming cost V 8 bases and J 1 base, with 9 bases left between them. This CDR3 is built from 12 residues. CDR1 SQVTM and CDR2 ANQGSEA come from the germline V gene. This chain's CDR3 is CSSRGSGNTIYF. CDR3 DNA sequence: TGCAGCTCCCGGGGATCTGGAAACACCATATATTTT.

The DNA for the CDR3 is TGCAGCGTTGAACAGGGGGCTGGACAGCCCCAGCATTTT. Encoded protein: CSVEQGAGQPQHF. The chain couples TRBV29-1 to TRBJ1-5; 8 bases map to TRBD1. The trim removed 2 bases at V and 7 bases at J, leaving 4 bases unmatched. CDR1 and CDR2 (germline): SQVTM, ANQGSEA. This CDR3 has 13 residues.

The chain recombines TRBV7-2 with TRBJ2-7; 10 nucleotides agree with TRBD2. The germline gives CDR1 SGHTA, CDR2 FQGNSA. Trimming cost V 8 bases and J 0 bases; bases outside gene matches: 7. This CDR3 has 15 residues. CDR3 DNA: TGTGCCAGCGGCCTTAGCGGGGGGAGCTCCTACGAGCAGTACTTC. Amino acid sequence: CASGLSGGSSYEQYF.

This clone was counted a single time. The V and J genes are TRBV29-1 and TRBJ1-2; possible D gene TRBD1, 6 bases. The CDR3 consists of 12 residues. In germline, CDR1 is SQVTM, CDR2 ANQGSEA. V lost 7 bases to trimming and J lost 8 bases, with 17 bases between them. Written as DNA, the CDR3 is TGCAGCGCAGCCGGGACAAGGGAGGGCTACACCTTC. This translates into CSAAGTREGYTF. Using reference TRBV29-1 and TRBJ1-2 for the parts outside the CDR3, the full variable domain is SAVISQKPSRDICQRGTSLTIQCQVDSQVTMMFWYRQQPGQSLTLIATANQGSEATYESGFVIDKFPISRPNLTFSTLTVSNMSPEDSSIYLCSAAGTREGYTFGSGTRLTVV.

This clone came up a few times. This CDR3 is CSVESEKEYEQYF. For the CDR3, the DNA is TGCAGCGTTGAATCCGAGAAGGAATACGAGCAGTACTTC. The chain links TRBV29-1 to TRBJ2-7; no definite D call. Trimming stripped 2 bases from V and 4 bases from J, with 12 bases between. Germline CDR1 reads SQVTM; CDR2 reads ANQGSEA. CDR3 length equals 13 residues.

The table lists this clone with a few counts. The V gene is TRBV29-1, the J gene TRBJ2-6; 7 positions agree with TRBD2. Per germline, CDR1 SQVTM and CDR2 ANQGSEA. V lost 1 base to trimming and J lost 3 bases; unmatched junction nucleotides: 3. The CDR3 covers 15 residues. In DNA, the CDR3 is TGCAGCGTTGAAGGCGGGAGCGATGGGGCCAACGTCCTGACTTTC. Translation: CSVEGGSDGANVLTF.

Of note for this clone: Other nucleotide sequences from this sample produce the same CDR3. The rearrangement links TRBV29-1 to TRBJ2-3, with D perhaps being TRBD1 or TRBD2 (5 bases each). This CDR3 is 13 amino acids long. V lost 4 bases, J lost 2 bases, and 10 bases lay in between. Germline V gene lookup returns CDR1 SQVTM and CDR2 ANQGSEA. The CDR3 here is CSVGGPLTDTQYF. The CDR3, as DNA: TGCAGCGTTGGGGGACCCCTCACAGATACGCAGTATTTT.

The chain employs TRBV30 and TRBJ2-1, with 14 positions matching TRBD2. The CDR3 has 13 residues. The J segment lost 9 bases and the V segment lost 6 bases, leaving 4 bases of the junction unmatched. In germline, CDR1 is GTSNPN, CDR2 SVGIG (reference sequence). CDR3 in amino acids: CACGTSGGSEQFF. Written as DNA, the CDR3 is TGTGCCTGCGGGACTAGCGGGGGTAGTGAGCAGTTCTTC.

This clone was detected only a few times. This chain connects TRBV29-1 to TRBJ2-5; a possible D gene is TRBD1 (6 bases). There are 13 residues in the CDR3. Deletions cut 2 bases from V and 5 bases from J, with 12 bases between. Germline V lookup: CDR1 SQVTM, CDR2 ANQGSEA. The CDR3 region is CSVEQDRGETQYF. The DNA for the CDR3 is TGCAGCGTTGAACAGGACAGAGGCGAGACCCAGTACTTC.

This chain joins TRBV7-9 and TRBJ2-3, with 8 nucleotides matching TRBD2. The V segment lost 4 bases and the J segment 14 bases; nucleotides outside the gene matches: 8. The CDR3 contains 12 residues. Germline V gives CDR1 SEHNR, CDR2 FQNEAQ (reference sequence). CDR3 nucleotide sequence: TGTGCCAGCAGCTCAGCCTCGACTAGCGCGTATTTT. Translating it yields CASSSASTSAYF.

This clone appeared a single time. This CDR3 reads CASMREAYNEQFF. Written as DNA, the CDR3 is TGTGCCAGCATGCGGGAGGCCTACAATGAGCAGTTCTTC. This sequence joins TRBV25-1 and TRBJ2-1; TRBD2 agrees at 8 bases. This CDR3 is 13 amino acids long. From germline, CDR1 is MGHDK and CDR2 SYGVNS. V was clipped by 7 bases and J by 2 bases; unmatched bases: 1.

The sample holds a few counts of this clone. V is TRBV4-3 and J is TRBJ2-3, with TRBD2 identical over 10 bases. Looked up from germline, CDR1 is LGHNA and CDR2 is YSLEER. The junction had 3 bases not matched to a gene; V was cut back by 1 base and J by 2 bases. The CDR3 has 16 amino acids. The CDR3 region is CASSQALAGVTDTQYF. CDR3 DNA: TGCGCCAGCAGCCAAGCCCTAGCGGGGGTCACAGATACGCAGTATTTT.

V is TRBV29-1 and J is TRBJ1-2; 8 bases are a match to TRBD1. The germline V gene encodes CDR1 SQVTM and CDR2 ANQGSEA. V gave up 1 base and J gave up 2 bases; unmatched junction bases: 3. The CDR3 loop spans 14 amino acids. The CDR3 DNA reads as TGCAGCGTTGAAGGACAGGGGCCGAACTATGGCTACACCTTC. Protein: CSVEGQGPNYGYTF.

The chain joins TRBV29-1 to TRBJ2-6; unclear D gene. CDR1 and CDR2 (germline): SQVTM, ANQGSEA. The germline V and J ends were trimmed by 4 bases and 4 bases, with 8 bases remaining between them. CDR3 length: 13 amino acids. This CDR3 reads CSVVGRGANVLTF. The CDR3, as DNA: TGCAGCGTTGTTGGTAGGGGGGCCAACGTCCTGACTTTC.

The chain is built from TRBV15 and TRBJ2-3, with 9 nucleotides matching TRBD1. The trim removed 5 bases at V and 6 bases at J, leaving 15 bases unmatched. Per the germline V gene, CDR1 is LNHNV and CDR2 is YYDKDF (reference sequence). The CDR3 is 17 amino acids. CDR3 sequence: CATSAIRTGAKQDTQYF. The CDR3, as DNA: TGTGCCACCAGCGCGATCAGGACAGGGGCGAAACAGGATACGCAGTATTTT.

The V and J genes are TRBV5-4 and TRBJ2-4; 7 bases map to TRBD2. Germline V gene lookup returns CDR1 SGHNT and CDR2 YYREEE (reference sequence). V lost 1 base and J lost 6; bases outside the gene matches: 1. The length of the CDR3 is 13 residues. CDR3 protein: CASSLTSVNIQYF. The CDR3, as DNA: TGTGCCAGCAGCTTGACTAGCGTAAACATTCAGTACTTC.

Note on this clone: The germline gene is not matched at one end of the junction; a read error may be the cause. The chain links TRBV9 to TRBJ1-2; D remains ambiguous. The CDR3 spans 13 residues. Germline-derived CDR1 and CDR2 are SGDLS and YYNGEE. This CDR3 is CTSGGNPRHGYTF. The CDR3 DNA reads as TGTACCAGCGGAGGGAACCCTAGGCATGGCTACACCTTC.

This chain connects TRBV30 to TRBJ2-3; possible D gene TRBD2, 5 bases. CDR1 is GTSNPN and CDR2 is SVGIG in the germline V gene (reference sequence). Deletions cut 1 base from V and 5 bases from J, with 19 bases between. The CDR3 extends over 16 amino acids. In DNA form, the CDR3 reads TGTGCCTGGAGTGGGGCCAGCGGCACTAAACGAGATACGCAGTATTTT. This gives the protein CAWSGASGTKRDTQYF.

The chain uses TRBV25-1 and TRBJ2-4; D is perhaps TRBD1 or TRBD2 (5 bases each). The CDR3 consists of 14 residues. Germline values: CDR1 MGHDK, CDR2 SYGVNS. The ends were cut back, 4 bases at V and 7 bases at J, with 14 bases in the middle. In DNA form, the CDR3 reads TGTGCCAGCAGTGGAGCCGGGGCGGCGAACATTCAGTACTTC. This gives the protein CASSGAGAANIQYF.

The V call is TRBV5-1, the J call TRBJ2-2; D perhaps matches TRBD2 (5 bases). The CDR3 spans 14 residues. In germline, CDR1 is SGHRS, CDR2 YFSETQ. V lost 4 bases and J 4 bases, leaving 11 bases between the germline ends. The CDR3 spells CASSLFEGTGELFF. In DNA, the CDR3 is TGCGCCAGCAGCCTCTTTGAGGGCACCGGGGAGCTGTTTTTT.

The chain combines TRBV4-3 with TRBJ2-1, with 15 bases fitting TRBD2. Trimming at V came to 1 base and at J to 5 bases, leaving 6 bases not matched to a gene. The CDR3 runs to 18 residues. Per germline, CDR1 LGHNA and CDR2 YSLEER. CDR3 loop: CASSQAGLAGGRDNEQFF. CDR3 nucleotides: TGCGCCAGCAGCCAAGCGGGACTAGCGGGAGGCCGCGACAATGAGCAGTTCTTC.

For the CDR3, the DNA is TGTGCCAGCTGTCATCGACCGGGACTAGCGGGATACAATGAGCAGTTCTTC. Its translation: CASCHRPGLAGYNEQFF. This chain joins TRBV28 and TRBJ2-1; 13 bases align to TRBD2. The CDR3 sequence is 17 residues long. Per the germline V gene, CDR1 is MDHEN and CDR2 is SYDVKM. The trim removed 8 bases at V and 4 bases at J, leaving 11 bases unmatched.

The CDR3 protein is CASSYPGQKYTDTQYF. CDR3 nucleotides: TGTGCCAGCAGTTACCCGGGACAGAAATACACAGATACGCAGTATTTT. This chain joins TRBV11-2 and TRBJ2-3, with TRBD1 identical over 7 bases. The germline CDR1 and CDR2 sequences are SGHAT and FQNNGV. The V and J ends lost 6 bases and 2 bases, in that order; junction bases with no gene match: 11. The CDR3 loop spans 16 amino acids.

This clone was observed a handful of times. The V gene is TRBV28, the J gene TRBJ2-4; D uncertain. This CDR3 has 13 amino acids. The V end lost 7 bases, the J end lost 0 bases, and 7 bases lay between the germline ends. CDR1 is MDHEN and CDR2 is SYDVKM in the germline V gene. In nucleotides, the CDR3 is TGTGCCAGCAAGACGGGAGCCAAAAACATTCAGTACTTC. This sequence encodes CASKTGAKNIQYF.

The V call is TRBV11-2, the J call TRBJ1-1; 9 positions match TRBD1. The CDR3 length is 15 residues. Germline V gene lookup returns CDR1 SGHAT and CDR2 FQNNGV. Unmatched junction bases numbered 9, after V lost 5 bases and J lost 5 bases. CDR3 sequence reads: CASSTNRGRKTEAFF. The DNA of the CDR3 is TGTGCCAGCAGCACCAACAGGGGGCGAAAAACTGAAGCTTTCTTT.

This clone is a singleton in its sample. This chain uses TRBV29-1 with TRBJ2-7; D gene uncertain. This CDR3 is 13 amino acids long. Germline V CDR1 and CDR2: SQVTM, ANQGSEA. V lost 2 bases to trimming and J lost 2 bases, with 10 bases between them. CDR3: CSVELGQTYEQYF. CDR3 nucleotides: TGCAGCGTTGAACTCGGGCAGACCTACGAGCAGTACTTC.

This chain connects TRBV7-2 to TRBJ2-7, with D perhaps given as TRBD1 or TRBD2 (5 bases each). V lost 6 bases and J lost 0, with 15 bases in between. CDR3 length: 15 amino acids. CDR1 is SGHTA, CDR2 FQGNSA, per germline. CDR3 coding DNA: TGTGCCAGCAGAGTCGACAGCGAGGGCTCCTACGAGCAGTACTTC. Protein sequence: CASRVDSEGSYEQYF.

This clone was counted between two and nine times. The gene calls are TRBV7-2 and TRBJ2-3; TRBD2 matches 10 bases. Germline trimming cut 5 bases from V and 1 base from J; bases unmatched to any gene: 6. From germline, CDR1 is SGHTA and CDR2 FQGNSA. This CDR3 contains 16 residues. DNA of the CDR3: TGTGCCAGCAGCCCAACAGGGACTAGCGGCACAGATACGCAGTATTTT. It yields the protein CASSPTGTSGTDTQYF. The full variable domain, with the rest looked up from reference TRBV7-2 and TRBJ2-3, is GAGVSQSPSNKVTEKGKDVELRCDPISGHTALYWYRQSLGQGLEFLIYFQGNSAPDKSGLPSDRFSAERTGGSVSTLTIQRTQQEDSAVYLCASSPTGTSGTDTQYFGPGTRLTVL.

This clone was seen only a few times. The rearrangement uses TRBV28 and TRBJ2-1, with a weak D call TRBD2 (5 bases). Deletions cut 3 bases from V and 0 bases from J, with 9 bases between. Germline lookup yields CDR1 MDHEN and CDR2 SYDVKM. This CDR3 has 15 amino acids. CDR3 nucleotides: TGTGCCAGCAGTTTTTCCGGAGGCTCCTACAATGAGCAGTTCTTC. Protein product: CASSFSGGSYNEQFF.